This T cell receptor beta chain stems from a study of T cells in Graves' hyperthyroidism and ophthalmopathy (dated by TCRdb to the late 2010s). About the full investigation: A discovery cohort of roughly 96 patients, about 43 with Graves' ophthalmopathy and approximately 60 with stable Graves' hyperthyroidism, was used to find distinguishing TCR V-J signatures. Prospective prediction of ophthalmopathy was tested in an independent validation cohort consisting of 18 hyperthyroidism patients and more than 15 patients who later progressed to ophthalmopathy. The approximately 100 discovery patients were divided at random into training and test sets in a 7:3 ratio. The study also compared thyroid tissue and blood T-cell repertoires from more than 5 Graves' hyperthyroidism patients. Following sampling, methimazole starting at 30 mg daily was given to hyperthyroidism patients, and high-dose intravenous methylprednisolone was given to ophthalmopathy patients. The paper describes TCR Vbeta CDR3 sequencing of more than 120 peripheral blood samples, made up of 40 to 45 ophthalmopathy patients, around 78 hyperthyroidism patients and about 17 progressor patients. The research as a whole found: A model built on a 13 V-J signature distinguished ophthalmopathy from stable hyperthyroidism, reaching approximately 89% sensitivity and 81.08% specificity in cross-validation and 80%/75% in testing. No statistical method was used to set the sample size in advance, and investigators knew the group allocation. Most expanded thyroid clonotypes (frequency above 0.001) were also detected in blood, a finding suggesting that blood repertoires may reflect thyroid immune responses. In validation, the model predicted progression to ophthalmopathy a median of about 6 months before onset, with about 67% sensitivity and about 72% specificity.

TCR beta CDR3 regions were amplified from RNA transcripts. The first round of RT-PCR for the TCR CDR3 was performed with the HTBI primer set and the Qiagen OneStep RT-PCR kit. The libraries were constructed in a second round of multiplex PCR and then size-selected and purified. Sequencing of the libraries was done on an Illumina HiSeq2000 using paired-end 100 bp reads. On the study's bioinformatics: SOAPnuke was used to process the raw data, throwing out any read that contained adapters or uncalled bases, had a mean Phred below 15, or lacked an exact constant-primer or identifier match. High-quality paired reads were merged using COPE v1.2.5, and each unique nucleotide sequence was defined as a clonotype. Clonotypes were aligned to IMGT TRBV, TRBD and TRBJ reference segments using MiTCR v1.1. Analysis was restricted to V-J combinations with a frequency above 0.0001, which covered 99.2% of repertoires. A TCS score was defined as the ratio between F50 (clonal expansion) and ExV (chaos), using BLOSUM62-based TCRdist between CDR3 peptides within each V-J. Welch's t-statistics and random forest reduced roughly 500 V-J features to around 14, which were used in a naive Bayes classifier (R e1071). The similarity between thyroid and blood repertoires was quantified using the Morisita-Horn index. The public reads were reprocessed in TCRdb via fastp at Q25 and MiXCR, keeping in-frame beta chains. Merged by CDR3 protein, the rows form single entries marked with the most common genes and DNA. The V and J calls, along with clone size, are taken from TCRdb and not from the paper's own processing. Counted in this sample were about 510,000 distinct CDR3 sequences; about 46% of them appeared once. About two fifths of the sample belongs to the ten largest clones.

CDR1 and CDR2 were assigned from the germline V gene (reference sequence) as LNHDA and SQIVND. Including cysteine and phenylalanine, the CDR3 has 14 amino acids. Of all the DNA, just the CDR3 is kept, 42 bases in frame from base 1. V was cut back by 5 bases and J by 6 bases, leaving a gap of 16 bases between them. Exclusion was applied to patients with uncontrolled infections, other autoimmune diseases, pregnancy or lactation. Diagnoses were based on clinical symptoms, serum thyroxine and TRAb, thyroid ultrasound and orbital computed tomography. Total RNA was extracted with Trizol reagent, and quality was checked on an Agilent 2100 Bioanalyzer. With respect to this clonotype: This receptor's antigen is unknown. No much larger clone is present one base from it, and per-base qualities are unavailable.

The sequenced sample was peripheral blood or thyroid tissue (not recorded which). The clonotype comes from an adult woman with Graves' disease, either hyperthyroidism or ophthalmopathy (not recorded which). The chain was built from TRBV19 and TRBJ1-2; a tentative D match to TRBD1 spans 5 bases. CDR3 protein: CASSARQILDGYTF. In nucleotides, the sequence is TGTGCCAGTAGTGCGAGACAGATTCTCGATGGCTACACCTTC.